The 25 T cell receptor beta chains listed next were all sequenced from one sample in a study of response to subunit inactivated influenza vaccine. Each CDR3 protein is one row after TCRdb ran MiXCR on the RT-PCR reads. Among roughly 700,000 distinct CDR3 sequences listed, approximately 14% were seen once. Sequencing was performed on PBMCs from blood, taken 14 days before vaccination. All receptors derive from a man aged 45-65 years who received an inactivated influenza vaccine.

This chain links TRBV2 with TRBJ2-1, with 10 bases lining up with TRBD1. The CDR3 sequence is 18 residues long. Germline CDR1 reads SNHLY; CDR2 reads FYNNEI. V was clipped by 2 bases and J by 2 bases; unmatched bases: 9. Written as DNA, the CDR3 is TGTGCCAGCAGTGAAAGTCTGGGGGACAGGGGAACCTACAATGAGCAGTTCTTC. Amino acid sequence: CASSESLGDRGTYNEQFF. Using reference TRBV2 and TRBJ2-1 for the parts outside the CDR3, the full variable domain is EPEVTQTPSHQVTQMGQEVILRCVPISNHLYFYWYRQILGQKVEFLVSFYNNEISEKSEIFDDQFSVERPDGSNFTLKIRSTKLEDSAMYFCASSESLGDRGTYNEQFFGPGTRLTVL.

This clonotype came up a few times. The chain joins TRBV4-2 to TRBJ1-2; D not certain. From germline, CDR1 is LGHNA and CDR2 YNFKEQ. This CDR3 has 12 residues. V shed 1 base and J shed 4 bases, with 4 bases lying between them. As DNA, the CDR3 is TGTGCCAGCAGCCAAGTCCCCTATGGCTACACCTTC. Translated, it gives CASSQVPYGYTF.

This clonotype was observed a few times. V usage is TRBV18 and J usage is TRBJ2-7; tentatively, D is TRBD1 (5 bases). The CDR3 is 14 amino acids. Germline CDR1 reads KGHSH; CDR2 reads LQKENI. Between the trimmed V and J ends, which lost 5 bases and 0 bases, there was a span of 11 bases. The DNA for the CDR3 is TGTGCCAGCTCAGGGGCAGTCAACTCCTACGAGCAGTACTTC. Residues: CASSGAVNSYEQYF.

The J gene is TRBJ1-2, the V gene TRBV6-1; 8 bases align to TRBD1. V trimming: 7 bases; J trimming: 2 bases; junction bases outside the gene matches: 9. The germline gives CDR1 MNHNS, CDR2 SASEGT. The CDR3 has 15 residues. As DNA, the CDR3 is TGTGCCAGCACAGGGGGCGCGAGACGGAACTATGGCTACACCTTC. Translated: CASTGGARRNYGYTF.

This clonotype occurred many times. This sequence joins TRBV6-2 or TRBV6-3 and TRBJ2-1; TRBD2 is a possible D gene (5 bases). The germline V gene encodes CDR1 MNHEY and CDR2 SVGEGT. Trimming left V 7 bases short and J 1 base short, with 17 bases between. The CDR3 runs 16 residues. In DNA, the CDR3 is TGTGCCAGCACCGAAGGGTCGGGGAAATCCTACAATGAGCAGTTCTTC. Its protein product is CASTEGSGKSYNEQFF.

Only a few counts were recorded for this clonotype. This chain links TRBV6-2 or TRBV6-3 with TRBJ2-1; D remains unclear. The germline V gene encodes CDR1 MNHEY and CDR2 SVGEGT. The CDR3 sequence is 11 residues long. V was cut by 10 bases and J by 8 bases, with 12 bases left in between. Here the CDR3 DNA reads TGTGCCACCCGTGGCGTCTATGAGCAGTTCTTC. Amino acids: CATRGVYEQFF.

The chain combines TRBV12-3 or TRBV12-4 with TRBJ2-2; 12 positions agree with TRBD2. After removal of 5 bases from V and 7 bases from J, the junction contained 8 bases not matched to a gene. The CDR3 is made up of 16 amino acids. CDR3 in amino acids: CASSRPSGGAIGELFF. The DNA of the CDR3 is TGTGCCAGCAGTCGACCTAGCGGGGGGGCGATCGGGGAGCTGTTTTTT.

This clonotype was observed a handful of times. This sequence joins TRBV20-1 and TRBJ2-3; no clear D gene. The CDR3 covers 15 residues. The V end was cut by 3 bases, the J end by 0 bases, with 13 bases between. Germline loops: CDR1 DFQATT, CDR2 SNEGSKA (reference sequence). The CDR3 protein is CSARNDGKSTDTQYF. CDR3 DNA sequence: TGCAGTGCTAGGAACGACGGCAAGAGCACAGATACGCAGTATTTT.

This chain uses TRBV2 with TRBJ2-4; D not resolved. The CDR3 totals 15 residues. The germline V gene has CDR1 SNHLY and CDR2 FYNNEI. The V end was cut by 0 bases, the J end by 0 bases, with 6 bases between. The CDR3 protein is CASSEASLAKNIQYF. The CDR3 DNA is TGTGCCAGCAGTGAAGCGAGTCTAGCCAAAAACATTCAGTACTTC.

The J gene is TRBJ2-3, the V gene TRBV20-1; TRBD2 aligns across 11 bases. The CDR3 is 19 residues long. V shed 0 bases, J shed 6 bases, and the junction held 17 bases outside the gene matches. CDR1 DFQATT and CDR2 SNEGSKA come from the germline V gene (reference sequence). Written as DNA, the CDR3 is TGCAGTGCTAGAGAGACTAGCGGGATGGGGAGAATAAGTTCGGATACGCAGTATTTT. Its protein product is CSARETSGMGRISSDTQYF.

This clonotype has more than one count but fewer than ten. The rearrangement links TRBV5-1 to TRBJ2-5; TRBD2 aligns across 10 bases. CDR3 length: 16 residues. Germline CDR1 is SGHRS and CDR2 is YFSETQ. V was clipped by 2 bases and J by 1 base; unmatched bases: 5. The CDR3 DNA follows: TGCGCCAGCAGCTTTAGTCTAGCGGGGGCCCAAGAGACCCAGTACTTC. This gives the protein CASSFSLAGAQETQYF.

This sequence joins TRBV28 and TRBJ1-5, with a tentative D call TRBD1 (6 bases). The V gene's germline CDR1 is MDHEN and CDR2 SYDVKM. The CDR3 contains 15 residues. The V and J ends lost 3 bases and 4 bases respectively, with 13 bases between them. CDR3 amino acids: CASSLPGDKNQPQHF. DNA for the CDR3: TGTGCCAGCAGTTTGCCCGGGGACAAAAATCAGCCCCAGCATTTT.

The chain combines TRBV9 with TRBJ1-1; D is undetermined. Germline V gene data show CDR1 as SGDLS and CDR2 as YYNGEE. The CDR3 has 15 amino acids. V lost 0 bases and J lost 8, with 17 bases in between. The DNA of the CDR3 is TGTGCCAGCAGCGTAGACCCCCTTGGCCACGGGGAAGCTTTCTTT. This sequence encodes CASSVDPLGHGEAFF.

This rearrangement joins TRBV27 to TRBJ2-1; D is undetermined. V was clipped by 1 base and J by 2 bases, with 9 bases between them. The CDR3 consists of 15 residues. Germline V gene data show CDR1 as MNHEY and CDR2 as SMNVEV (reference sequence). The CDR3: CASSLYPSTYNEQFF. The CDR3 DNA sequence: TGTGCCAGCAGTTTATATCCGAGCACCTACAATGAGCAGTTCTTC.

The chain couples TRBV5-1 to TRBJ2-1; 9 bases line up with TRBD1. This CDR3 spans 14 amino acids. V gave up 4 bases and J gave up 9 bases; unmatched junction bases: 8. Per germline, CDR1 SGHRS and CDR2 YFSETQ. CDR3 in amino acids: CASSPGTGLSEQFF. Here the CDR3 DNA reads TGCGCCAGCAGCCCGGGGACAGGGTTGAGTGAGCAGTTCTTC.

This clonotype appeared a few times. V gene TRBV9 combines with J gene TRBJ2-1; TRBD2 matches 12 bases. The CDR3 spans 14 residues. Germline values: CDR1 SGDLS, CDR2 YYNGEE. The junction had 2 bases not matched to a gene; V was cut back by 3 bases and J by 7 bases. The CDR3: CASSGTSGENEQFF. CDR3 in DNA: TGTGCCAGCAGCGGGACTAGCGGGGAAAATGAGCAGTTCTTC.

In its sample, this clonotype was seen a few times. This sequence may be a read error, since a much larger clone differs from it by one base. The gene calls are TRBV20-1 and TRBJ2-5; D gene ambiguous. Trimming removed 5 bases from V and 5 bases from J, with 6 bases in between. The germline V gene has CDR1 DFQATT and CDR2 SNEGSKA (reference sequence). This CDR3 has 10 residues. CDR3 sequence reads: CSALWETQYF. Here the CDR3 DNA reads TGCAGTGCTTTGTGGGAGACCCAGTACTTC.

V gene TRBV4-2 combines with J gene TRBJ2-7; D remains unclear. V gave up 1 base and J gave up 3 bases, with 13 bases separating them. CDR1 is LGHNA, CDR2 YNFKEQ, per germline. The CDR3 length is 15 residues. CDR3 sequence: CASSQGDGPSYEQYF. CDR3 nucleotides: TGTGCCAGCAGCCAAGGTGACGGGCCCAGCTACGAGCAGTACTTC.

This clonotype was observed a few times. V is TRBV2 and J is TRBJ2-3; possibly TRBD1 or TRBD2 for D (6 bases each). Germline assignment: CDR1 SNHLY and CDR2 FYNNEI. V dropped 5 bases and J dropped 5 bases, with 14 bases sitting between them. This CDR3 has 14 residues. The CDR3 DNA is TGTGCCAGCAGTATGGGGGGCCGCCTAGATACGCAGTATTTT. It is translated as CASSMGGRLDTQYF. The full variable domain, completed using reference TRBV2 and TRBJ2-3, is EPEVTQTPSHQVTQMGQEVILRCVPISNHLYFYWYRQILGQKVEFLVSFYNNEISEKSEIFDDQFSVERPDGSNFTLKIRSTKLEDSAMYFCASSMGGRLDTQYFGPGTRLTVL.

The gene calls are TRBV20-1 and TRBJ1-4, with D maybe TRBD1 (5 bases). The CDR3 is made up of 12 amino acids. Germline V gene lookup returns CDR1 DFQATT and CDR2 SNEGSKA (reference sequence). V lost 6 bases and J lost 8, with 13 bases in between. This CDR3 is CSADQGWEKLFF. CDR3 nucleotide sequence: TGCAGTGCCGATCAGGGTTGGGAAAAACTGTTTTTT.

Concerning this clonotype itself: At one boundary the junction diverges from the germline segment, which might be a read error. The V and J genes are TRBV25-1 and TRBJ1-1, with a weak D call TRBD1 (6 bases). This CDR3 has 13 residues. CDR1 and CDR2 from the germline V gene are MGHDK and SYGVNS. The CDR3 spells CASSPSGQYEVFF. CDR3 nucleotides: TGTGCCAGCAGTCCCTCCGGACAGTATGAAGTTTTCTTT.

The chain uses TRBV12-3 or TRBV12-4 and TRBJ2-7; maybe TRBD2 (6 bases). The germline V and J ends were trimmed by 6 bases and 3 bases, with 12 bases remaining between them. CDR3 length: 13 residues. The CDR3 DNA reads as TGTGCCAGCAGCAAGGACTACCGCTACGAGCAGTACTTC. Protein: CASSKDYRYEQYF.

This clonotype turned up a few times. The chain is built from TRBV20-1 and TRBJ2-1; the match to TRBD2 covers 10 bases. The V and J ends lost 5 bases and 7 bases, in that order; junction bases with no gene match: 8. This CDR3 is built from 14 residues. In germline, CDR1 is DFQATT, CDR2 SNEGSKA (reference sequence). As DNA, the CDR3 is TGCAGTGCTCCGAGCGGGAGGGCCCGGAATGAGCAGTTCTTC. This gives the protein CSAPSGRARNEQFF.

CDR3 amino acids: CAISESGLAGGRETQYF. The CDR3 nucleotides read TGTGCCATCAGTGAGTCGGGACTAGCGGGAGGGAGAGAGACCCAGTACTTC. The V call is TRBV10-3, the J call TRBJ2-5; TRBD2 agrees at 16 bases. V shed 0 bases and J 4 bases; nucleotides not matched to a gene: 2. The CDR3 runs 17 residues. In germline, CDR1 is ENHRY, CDR2 SYGVKD.

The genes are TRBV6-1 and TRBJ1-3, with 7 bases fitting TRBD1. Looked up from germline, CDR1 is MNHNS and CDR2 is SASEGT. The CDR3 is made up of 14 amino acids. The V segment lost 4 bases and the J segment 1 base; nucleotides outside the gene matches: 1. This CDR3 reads CASSAGQSGNTIYF. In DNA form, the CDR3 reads TGTGCCAGCAGTGCGGGACAGTCTGGAAACACCATATATTTT.